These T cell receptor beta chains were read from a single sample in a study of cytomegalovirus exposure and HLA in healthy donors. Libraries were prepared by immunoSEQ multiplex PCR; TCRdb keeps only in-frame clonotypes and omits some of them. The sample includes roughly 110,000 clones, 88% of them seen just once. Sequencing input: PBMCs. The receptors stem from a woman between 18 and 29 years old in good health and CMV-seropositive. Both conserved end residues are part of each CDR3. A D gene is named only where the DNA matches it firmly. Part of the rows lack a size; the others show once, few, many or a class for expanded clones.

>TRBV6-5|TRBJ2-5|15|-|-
TGTGCCAGCAGTTACACCGGACTGTCTGTAGAGACCCAGTACTTC
CASSYTGLSVETQYF
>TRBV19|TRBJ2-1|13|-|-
TGTGCCAGTAGCATAGACCGCGTCAATGAGCAGTTCTTC
CASSIDRVNEQFF
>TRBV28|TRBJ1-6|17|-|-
TGTGCCAGCAGTCGGACATCCCTGAGCTCCTATAATTCACCCCTCCACTTT
CASSRTSLSSYNSPLHF
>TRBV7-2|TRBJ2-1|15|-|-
TGTGCCAGCAGCCTGGGACACGTAGGCTACAATGAGCAGTTCTTC
CASSLGHVGYNEQFF
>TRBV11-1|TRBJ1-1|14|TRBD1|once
TGTGCCAGCAGTCCAGGGGGCTCGAACACTGAAGCTTTCTTT
CASSPGGSNTEAFF
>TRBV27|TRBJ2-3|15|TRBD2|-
TGTGCCAGCAGTTTACTAGCGGCCTTATCGGATACGCAGTATTTT
CASSLLAALSDTQYF
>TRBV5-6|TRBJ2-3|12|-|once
TGTGCCAGCAGCTTATTCTCAGATACGCAGTATTTT
CASSLFSDTQYF
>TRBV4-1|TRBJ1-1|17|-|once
TGCGCCAGCAGCCAAGAATCCACGGGTGTATCTAACACTGAAGCTTTCTTT
CASSQESTGVSNTEAFF
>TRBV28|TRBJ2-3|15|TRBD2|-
TGTGCCAGCAGCCCTAGCGGGATCAGCACAGATACGCAGTATTTT
CASSPSGISTDTQYF
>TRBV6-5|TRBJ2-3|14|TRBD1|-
TGTGCCAGCAGTAGGCGACAGGGTTCAGATACGCAGTATTTT
CASSRRQGSDTQYF
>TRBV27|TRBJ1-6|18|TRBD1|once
TGTGCCAGCAGCCCAGGTGGACAGGGGGGTACCTATAATTCACCCCTCCACTTT
CASSPGGQGGTYNSPLHF
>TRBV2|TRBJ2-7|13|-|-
TGTGCCAGCAGTGAACGGAGTTCCTACGAGCAGTACTTC
CASSERSSYEQYF
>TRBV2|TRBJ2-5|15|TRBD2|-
TGTGCCAGCGCTCGGTCCGGGGGGTCCTTCTTGCCCCAGTACTTC
CASARSGGSFLPQYF
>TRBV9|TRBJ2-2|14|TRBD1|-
TGTGCCAGCAAGACAGGGACGGACACCGGGGAGCTGTTTTTT
CASKTGTDTGELFF
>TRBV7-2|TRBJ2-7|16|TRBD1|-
TGTGCCAGCAGCCGACAGGGGGCGCTCCCTAATTACGAGCAGTACTTC
CASSRQGALPNYEQYF
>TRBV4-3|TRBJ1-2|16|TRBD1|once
TGCGCCAGCAGCCCTAACCCGGACAGGCTTGGCTATGGCTACACCTTC
CASSPNPDRLGYGYTF
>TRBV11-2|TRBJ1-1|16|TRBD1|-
TGTGCCAGCAGCTTTGAGACAGGGTCCTTCCAAACTGAAGCTTTCTTT
CASSFETGSFQTEAFF
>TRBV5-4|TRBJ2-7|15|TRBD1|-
TGTGCCAGCAGCCGTCGACAGGGTAGGGGCTACGAGCAGTACTTC
CASSRRQGRGYEQYF
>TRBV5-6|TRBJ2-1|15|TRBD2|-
TGTGCCAGCAGCTTGTTGGTCGGGGGGGCAGTCGAGCAGTTCTTC
CASSLLVGGAVEQFF
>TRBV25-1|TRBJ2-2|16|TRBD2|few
TGTGCCAGCAGTGTCCCCTCGGGGGGAAGGACCGGGGAGCTGTTTTTT
CASSVPSGGRTGELFF
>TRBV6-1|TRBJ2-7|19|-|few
TGTGCCAGCAGTGACCCCCAGGAAACAGTACTTAGAAGCTCCTACGAGCAGTACTTC
CASSDPQETVLRSSYEQYF
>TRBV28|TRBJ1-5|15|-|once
TGTGCCAGCAGCCGAATCGACAGTAGGACTCAGCCCCAGCATTTT
CASSRIDSRTQPQHF
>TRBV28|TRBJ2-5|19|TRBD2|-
TGTGCCAGCAGTCCACCAATACCGGGACTAGCGGGACTCGGGGAGACCCAGTACTTC
CASSPPIPGLAGLGETQYF
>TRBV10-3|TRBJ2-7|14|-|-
TGTGCCATCAGCCCCGCACGACAGGAATACGAGCAGTACTTC
CAISPARQEYEQYF